This T cell receptor (beta chain) was obtained from a study of blood T cell repertoires in COVID-19. This CDR3 is 15 amino acids long. Trimming pared 1 base from V and 5 bases from J, leaving 12 bases between. Germline V gene data show CDR1 as LNHDA and CDR2 as SQIVND (reference sequence). The data were produced by immunoSEQ multiplex PCR, yet TCRdb's version contains in-frame clones alone and is incomplete. The sample shows around 56,000 clones, 90% of them seen only once. This receptor was identified in a man older than 75 with acute or convalescent COVID-19. The V and J genes are TRBV19 and TRBJ2-1; the D gene is possibly TRBD2 (6 bases). Sequenced input: peripheral blood. CDR3 region: CASSIGAGRDNEQFF. In DNA form, the CDR3 reads TGTGCCAGTAGTATAGGGGCGGGGAGAGACAATGAGCAGTTCTTC.